Listed below are T cell receptor beta chains from one sample, sequenced in a study of regulatory T cells in long-lasting Graves disease. In TCRdb, the multiplex PCR reads were re-called with MiXCR into one record per CDR3 protein. Of 500,000 or so distinct CDR3 sequences listed, more than 15% are singletons. A further study also used this sample, focusing on T cells in Graves' hyperthyroidism and ophthalmopathy.

The input for sequencing was peripheral blood mononuclear cells (PBMCs), taken at new diagnosis, from a patient treated with antithyroid drugs. These receptors were collected from a woman aged 35-65 years with Graves disease. Each CDR3 is given with its conserved first and last residue. Each record gives: J gene, V gene, clone size, D gene, CDR3 protein, CDR3 DNA. The D gene is left open where the match is weak. Size is omitted from some rows. Given values are once, few, many or a class for expanded clones.

j_gene: TRBJ1-1; v_gene: TRBV29-1; abundance: few; d_gene: TRBD1; CDR3aa: CSVVQGFGTEAFF; CDR3nt: TGCAGCGTCGTACAGGGGTTCGGCACTGAAGCTTTCTTT
j_gene: TRBJ1-1; v_gene: TRBV4-1; abundance: -; d_gene: -; CDR3aa: CASSQVWQENTEAFF; CDR3nt: TGCGCCAGCAGCCAAGTGTGGCAGGAGAACACTGAAGCTTTCTTT
j_gene: TRBJ1-6; v_gene: TRBV20-1; abundance: many; d_gene: -; CDR3aa: CSARHSEGLGNSPLHF; CDR3nt: TGCAGTGCTAGACACTCAGAGGGGCTAGGAAATTCACCCCTCCACTTT
j_gene: TRBJ1-2; v_gene: TRBV19; abundance: -; d_gene: -; CDR3aa: CASSAARGSYGYTF; CDR3nt: TGTGCCAGCTCGGCGGCCCGTGGGTCCTATGGCTACACCTTC
j_gene: TRBJ2-1; v_gene: TRBV7-2; abundance: many; d_gene: -; CDR3aa: CASSLASSRVIYNEQFF; CDR3nt: TGTGCCAGCAGCTTAGCCAGTTCGCGGGTAATCTACAATGAGCAGTTCTTC
j_gene: TRBJ2-3; v_gene: TRBV11-2; abundance: many; d_gene: -; CDR3aa: CASRTTAGTQYF; CDR3nt: TGTGCCAGCAGAACGACAGCCGGGACGCAGTATTTT
j_gene: TRBJ2-1; v_gene: TRBV7-3; abundance: many; d_gene: TRBD2; CDR3aa: CASSPGGEQFF; CDR3nt: TGTGCCAGCAGCCCCGGGGGGGAGCAGTTCTTC
j_gene: TRBJ2-3; v_gene: TRBV6-2/TRBV6-3; abundance: -; d_gene: -; CDR3aa: CASSEARTFATDTQYF; CDR3nt: TGTGCCAGCAGTGAAGCTAGGACCTTCGCCACAGATACGCAGTATTTT
j_gene: TRBJ1-5; v_gene: TRBV6-1; abundance: few; d_gene: -; CDR3aa: CASSPARDGQPQHF; CDR3nt: TGTGCCAGCAGTCCAGCCAGGGATGGTCAGCCCCAGCATTTT
j_gene: TRBJ1-5; v_gene: TRBV7-2; abundance: -; d_gene: -; CDR3aa: CASSLSPYQPQHF; CDR3nt: TGTGCCAGCAGCTTATCTCCCTATCAGCCCCAGCATTTT
j_gene: TRBJ2-2; v_gene: TRBV29-1; abundance: -; d_gene: -; CDR3aa: CSVGAKGSTGELFF; CDR3nt: TGCAGCGTTGGTGCGAAGGGCTCAACCGGGGAGCTGTTTTTT
j_gene: TRBJ1-6; v_gene: TRBV2; abundance: many; d_gene: -; CDR3aa: CASRQGSYNSPLHF; CDR3nt: TGTGCCAGCAGGCAGGGCTCCTATAATTCACCCCTCCACTTT
j_gene: TRBJ2-1; v_gene: TRBV2; abundance: many; d_gene: TRBD2; CDR3aa: CASSYLAGGNYNEQFF; CDR3nt: TGTGCCAGCAGCTACCTAGCGGGGGGTAACTACAATGAGCAGTTCTTC
j_gene: TRBJ1-5; v_gene: TRBV2; abundance: many; d_gene: -; CDR3aa: CASSERTAAGQPQHF; CDR3nt: TGTGCCAGCAGTGAAAGGACAGCCGCAGGGCAGCCCCAGCATTTT
j_gene: TRBJ1-2; v_gene: TRBV20-1; abundance: few; d_gene: -; CDR3aa: CSARDLAGPIRGYTF; CDR3nt: TGCAGTGCTAGAGATCTGGCAGGCCCTATACGGGGCTACACCTTC
j_gene: TRBJ1-4; v_gene: TRBV6-5; abundance: few; d_gene: -; CDR3aa: CASSYSSRRGPEKLFF; CDR3nt: TGTGCCAGCAGTTACTCAAGTCGCAGGGGCCCTGAAAAACTGTTTTTT
j_gene: TRBJ2-3; v_gene: TRBV20-1; abundance: few; d_gene: -; CDR3aa: CSAETGISSTDTQYF; CDR3nt: TGCAGTGCAGAGACAGGCATCTCTAGCACAGATACGCAGTATTTT
j_gene: TRBJ1-5; v_gene: TRBV6-1; abundance: -; d_gene: -; CDR3aa: CASNPFSHNQPQHF; CDR3nt: TGTGCCAGCAACCCGTTTAGTCACAATCAGCCCCAGCATTTT
j_gene: TRBJ1-2; v_gene: TRBV2; abundance: many; d_gene: -; CDR3aa: CASRGGDYYGYTF; CDR3nt: TGTGCCAGCAGAGGGGGAGATTACTATGGCTACACCTTC
j_gene: TRBJ1-6; v_gene: TRBV18; abundance: -; d_gene: -; CDR3aa: CASSPRELLASPLHF; CDR3nt: TGTGCCAGCTCACCACGGGAACTTCTCGCCTCACCCCTCCACTTT
j_gene: TRBJ2-1; v_gene: TRBV7-9; abundance: -; d_gene: TRBD2; CDR3aa: CASIWGAGGRNEQFF; CDR3nt: TGTGCCAGCATATGGGGAGCGGGGGGGCGTAATGAGCAGTTCTTC
j_gene: TRBJ1-1; v_gene: TRBV5-1; abundance: few; d_gene: -; CDR3aa: CASTIGGGYTEAFF; CDR3nt: TGCGCCAGCACCATTGGGGGGGGGTACACTGAAGCTTTCTTT
j_gene: TRBJ2-1; v_gene: TRBV19; abundance: -; d_gene: TRBD1; CDR3aa: CASRPGQGANEQFF; CDR3nt: TGTGCCAGTCGCCCGGGGCAGGGGGCGAATGAGCAGTTCTTC
j_gene: TRBJ2-1; v_gene: TRBV20-1; abundance: few; d_gene: TRBD1; CDR3aa: CSASTGGYNEQFF; CDR3nt: TGCAGCGCTTCGACAGGGGGCTACAATGAGCAGTTCTTC
j_gene: TRBJ1-2; v_gene: TRBV12-3/TRBV12-4; abundance: many; d_gene: TRBD1; CDR3aa: CASSLGVDRGVPGNYGYTF; CDR3nt: TGTGCCAGCAGTTTAGGAGTGGACAGGGGAGTCCCTGGTAACTATGGCTACACCTTC
j_gene: TRBJ2-2; v_gene: TRBV27; abundance: -; d_gene: -; CDR3aa: CASSGGDGNTGELFF; CDR3nt: TGTGCCAGCAGTGGAGGGGACGGAAACACCGGGGAGCTGTTTTTT
j_gene: TRBJ2-5; v_gene: TRBV12-3/TRBV12-4; abundance: many; d_gene: TRBD2; CDR3aa: CASSFGTSGETQYF; CDR3nt: TGTGCCAGCAGTTTCGGGACTAGCGGTGAGACCCAGTACTTC
j_gene: TRBJ1-1; v_gene: TRBV19; abundance: -; d_gene: TRBD1; CDR3aa: CASTRQGRAEAFF; CDR3nt: TGTGCCAGCACGCGACAGGGAAGGGCTGAAGCTTTCTTT
j_gene: TRBJ2-7; v_gene: TRBV3-1; abundance: many; d_gene: -; CDR3aa: CASSHLGMAYF; CDR3nt: TGTGCCAGCAGCCATTTGGGGATGGCGTACTTC
j_gene: TRBJ2-7; v_gene: TRBV11-3; abundance: many; d_gene: -; CDR3aa: CASSGGSERYEQYF; CDR3nt: TGTGCCAGCAGCGGGGGGAGCGAAAGGTACGAGCAGTACTTC
j_gene: TRBJ2-6; v_gene: TRBV2; abundance: many; d_gene: -; CDR3aa: CASSSPGAGANVLTF; CDR3nt: TGTGCCAGCTCATCTCCAGGGGCCGGGGCCAACGTCCTGACTTTC
j_gene: TRBJ1-2; v_gene: TRBV11-3; abundance: many; d_gene: -; CDR3aa: CASSTSPGGYTF; CDR3nt: TGTGCCAGCAGCACTAGTCCTGGAGGCTACACCTTC
j_gene: TRBJ1-5; v_gene: TRBV19; abundance: -; d_gene: -; CDR3aa: CASSNPPGPQAWFPNQPQHF; CDR3nt: TGTGCCAGTAGTAACCCACCGGGACCCCAAGCCTGGTTTCCTAATCAGCCCCAGCATTTT
j_gene: TRBJ2-1; v_gene: TRBV12-3/TRBV12-4; abundance: many; d_gene: -; CDR3aa: CASSLLRKEQFF; CDR3nt: TGTGCCAGCAGTTTACTACGGAAGGAGCAGTTCTTC